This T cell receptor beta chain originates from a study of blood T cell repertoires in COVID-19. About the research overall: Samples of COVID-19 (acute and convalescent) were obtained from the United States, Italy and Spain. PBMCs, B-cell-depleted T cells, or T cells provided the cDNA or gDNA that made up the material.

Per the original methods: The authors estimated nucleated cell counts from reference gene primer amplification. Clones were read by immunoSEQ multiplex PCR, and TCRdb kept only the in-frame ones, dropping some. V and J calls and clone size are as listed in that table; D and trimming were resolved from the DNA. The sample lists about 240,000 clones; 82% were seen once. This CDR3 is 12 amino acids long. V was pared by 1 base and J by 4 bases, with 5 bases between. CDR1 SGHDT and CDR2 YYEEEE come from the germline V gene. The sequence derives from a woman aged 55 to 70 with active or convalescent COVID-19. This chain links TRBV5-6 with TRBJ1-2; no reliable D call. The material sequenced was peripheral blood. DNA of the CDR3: TGTGCCAGCAGCTTGAAGAGCTATGGCTACACCTTC. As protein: CASSLKSYGYTF. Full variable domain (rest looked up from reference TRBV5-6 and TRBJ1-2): DAGVTQSPTHLIKTRGQQVTLRCSPKSGHDTVSWYQQALGQGPQFIFQYYEEEERQRGNFPDRFSGHQFPNYSSELNVNALLLGDSALYLCASSLKSYGYTFGSGTRLTVV.